This TCR beta chain was recovered during a study of T cells after yellow fever vaccination. Study findings and constraints: The CD4 and CD8 compartments had a small share of their clonotypes in common. After the booster, 96% of CD4 and more than 75% of CD8 primary-response clones were re-detected.

Germline CDR1 LNHDA, CDR2 SQIVND (reference sequence). The CDR3 contains 16 residues. J was trimmed by 5 bases and V by 9 bases; bases with no gene match: 15. 5'RACE template switching generated TCR cDNA, adding a universal primer site and UMIs. TCRdb re-called the 5' RACE reads through MiXCR, storing one row per CDR3 protein. The sample yields 300,000 to 400,000 distinct CDR3 sequences, roughly an eighth seen once. This clonotype was observed a few times. The target antigen is unknown. The chain carries TRBV19 and TRBJ2-5; 10 positions match TRBD1. This TCR derives from a man between 18 and 29 years old who received the YFV17D yellow fever vaccine. This specimen consisted of CD4+ T cells sorted from PBMCs, obtained 15 days after the yellow fever booster vaccination. CDR3 nucleotide sequence: TGTGCCAGCGCCAGAGGGACAGGGGCCGTGAAGGAGACCCAGTACTTC. Its translation: CASARGTGAVKETQYF.